This is a list of T cell receptor beta chains from one sample in a study of T-cell memory formation after mild COVID-19. Each CDR3 protein is one row after TCRdb ran MiXCR on the 5' RACE reads. The sample yields hundreds of thousands of distinct CDR3 sequences, approximately 19% seen once. Input material: PBMCs or a T cell subset sorted from them (not recorded which). The source of these receptors is a young man who had mild COVID-19 (a few samples of this study predate the infection). Cell type and time point are not known. Each CDR3 is given with its conserved first and last residue. D genes are given only for firm matches. Only part of the rows carry a size: once, few, many, or a class if the clone is expanded.

J | D | size | V | length | DNA | CDR3
TRBJ1-3 | NA | few | TRBV12-3/TRBV12-4 | 15 | TGTGCCAGCAGTCTTCGGAGGGCCGGTGGAAACACCATATATTTT | CASSLRRAGGNTIYF
TRBJ2-1 | TRBD2 | few | TRBV5-1 | 18 | TGCGCCAGCAGCTTAAGCGGGGGGCCGGGAAGCTCCTACAATGAGCAGTTCTTC | CASSLSGGPGSSYNEQFF
TRBJ2-1 | NA | NA | TRBV7-3 | 13 | TGTGCCAGCAGCCCCGGGGTGGGCAATGAGCAGTTCTTC | CASSPGVGNEQFF
TRBJ2-5 | NA | NA | TRBV7-3 | 14 | TGTGCCAGCAACCCCCGGGTTGGGGGAGAGACCCAGTACTTC | CASNPRVGGETQYF
TRBJ2-1 | TRBD2 | many | TRBV7-2 | 16 | TGTGCCAGCAGACCCCTCAGCGGGGGCGGCTACAATGAGCAGTTCTTC | CASRPLSGGGYNEQFF
TRBJ2-7 | TRBD1 | few | TRBV14 | 12 | TGTGCCAGCAGGCAGGGGGAAAACGAGCAGTACTTC | CASRQGENEQYF
TRBJ2-3 | NA | few | TRBV12-3/TRBV12-4 | 14 | TGTGCCAGCACCGGGCGCAGGGGCACAGATACGCAGTATTTT | CASTGRRGTDTQYF
TRBJ2-3 | NA | few | TRBV5-4 | 16 | TGTGCCAGCAGCAACTCACGGGACTCCCGGGCAGATACGCAGTATTTT | CASSNSRDSRADTQYF
TRBJ1-2 | NA | NA | TRBV3-1 | 13 | TGTGCCAGCAGCCCGGGTGGGGATACTGGCTACACCTTC | CASSPGGDTGYTF
TRBJ2-5 | TRBD2 | once | TRBV29-1 | 14 | TGCAGCGTTGGTGGGACTAGCGTCCAAGAGACCCAGTACTTC | CSVGGTSVQETQYF
TRBJ1-2 | TRBD1 | many | TRBV2 | 12 | TGTGCCAGCAGGGACAGGGGGCCTGGCTACACCTTC | CASRDRGPGYTF
TRBJ1-1 | NA | NA | TRBV7-6 | 13 | TGTGCCAGCAGCCATACAGGGAACACTGAAGCTTTCTTT | CASSHTGNTEAFF
TRBJ2-2 | TRBD2 | NA | TRBV12-3/TRBV12-4 | 14 | TGTGCCAGCAGTTACGGACTAGCTGCCGGGGAGCTGTTTTTT | CASSYGLAAGELFF
TRBJ2-3 | TRBD2 | NA | TRBV11-2 | 16 | TGTGCCAGCAGCTTAGACCGACTAGCGGGAGTTAATACGCAGTATTTT | CASSLDRLAGVNTQYF
TRBJ2-7 | TRBD1 | NA | TRBV4-2 | 14 | TGTGCCAGCAGCCAACCGGGACAGGGGTACGAGCAGTACTTC | CASSQPGQGYEQYF
TRBJ1-6 | NA | few | TRBV20-1 | 15 | TGCAGTGCTAGTGACAGGCGCAAAGGAAATTCACCCCTCCACTTT | CSASDRRKGNSPLHF
TRBJ1-4 | NA | NA | TRBV6-2/TRBV6-3 | 14 | TGTGCCAGCGGGCCCGGGACACCGAATGAAAAACTGTTTTTT | CASGPGTPNEKLFF
TRBJ1-5 | TRBD1 | NA | TRBV6-1 | 15 | TGTGCCAGCAGTGGACAGGGGACAACCGATCAGCCCCAGCATTTT | CASSGQGTTDQPQHF
TRBJ2-5 | TRBD1 | NA | TRBV27 | 17 | TGTGCCAGCAGAGAACGGGGACAGGGAACAAGGAGTGAGACCCAGTACTTC | CASRERGQGTRSETQYF
TRBJ1-2 | NA | few | TRBV3-1 | 15 | TGTGCCAGCAGCCAAGAGCGGACGGAAAACTATGGCTACACCTTC | CASSQERTENYGYTF
TRBJ2-5 | TRBD2 | few | TRBV30 | 14 | TGTGCCTGGAGCGGACTAGCGGCGCAAGAGACCCAGTACTTC | CAWSGLAAQETQYF
TRBJ2-3 | NA | few | TRBV7-9 | 14 | TGTGCCAGCAGTTCCGGGAAATGGACAGATACGCAGTATTTT | CASSSGKWTDTQYF
TRBJ1-2 | NA | few | TRBV20-1 | 15 | TGCAGTGCCGGCGGGGCTACCTTGATGTACTATGGCTACACCTTC | CSAGGATLMYYGYTF
TRBJ1-4 | NA | NA | TRBV5-1 | 15 | TGCGCCAGCAGCCCGGATGGCGGGCGGGAGGAAAAACTGTTTTTT | CASSPDGGREEKLFF
TRBJ2-1 | NA | NA | TRBV6-5 | 11 | TGTGCCAGCAGTTACCGCTCCAAGCAGTTCTTC | CASSYRSKQFF
TRBJ1-2 | TRBD1 | NA | TRBV9 | 15 | TGTGCCAGCAGCGCCGGGACAGGGGAACGCTATGGCTACACCTTC | CASSAGTGERYGYTF
TRBJ1-2 | NA | few | TRBV7-2 | 15 | TGTGCCAGCAGCCCTGTGAGCCGAGGGGCGGTTGGCTACACCTTC | CASSPVSRGAVGYTF
TRBJ1-2 | TRBD1 | NA | TRBV5-1 | 16 | TGCGCCAGCAGCTTGGTAGGGACAGGGCATCGCTATGGCTACACCTTC | CASSLVGTGHRYGYTF
TRBJ2-3 | TRBD1 | NA | TRBV6-5 | 15 | TGTGCCAGCAGTTCACAACAGGGGGCCCCAGATACGCAGTATTTT | CASSSQQGAPDTQYF